The clone carrying this TCR beta chain has a handful of counts. MiXCR was run by TCRdb on the 5' RACE reads, yielding one entry per CDR3 protein. The table lists 75,000 to 100,000 distinct CDR3 sequences, 14% to 15% of them singletons. This record belongs to a study of early T cells in non-severe SARS-CoV-2 infection. This CDR3 comprises 13 residues. The V and J ends lost 0 bases and 6 bases respectively, with 9 bases between them. Germline values: CDR1 SGHAT, CDR2 FQNNGV. The chain employs TRBV11-2 and TRBJ2-7, with unresolved D. The sequence came from an adult who was a healthcare worker with PCR-confirmed SARS-CoV-2 infection or an uninfected control (not recorded which). The material sequenced was whole blood. The CDR3 loop is CASSLEILGEQYF. The CDR3 region has the DNA TGTGCCAGCAGCTTAGAGATTTTGGGCGAGCAGTACTTC.